Listed here are 15 T cell receptor beta chains from one sample, sequenced in a study of OX40 agonist ivuxolimab in advanced cancers. Produced via immunoSEQ multiplex PCR; TCRdb's table is partial and in-frame only. The data contain 55,000 to 65,000 clones, around 87% of them seen just once; the ten biggest clones take up approximately 0.41%. The input for sequencing was CD4+ or CD8+ T cells sorted from blood, taken in a trial of the OX40 agonist ivuxolimab. The origin of the receptors is an adult with an advanced solid tumor such as melanoma, head and neck, liver or kidney cancer.

CDR3 in DNA: TGTGCCAGCAGCCTAGGGACTAGCGGGAAGAGCTCCTACAATGAGCAGTTCTTC. Translation gives CASSLGTSGKSSYNEQFF. The chain joins TRBV4-2 to TRBJ2-1; 13 bases match TRBD2. The CDR3 has 18 amino acids. The V gene end was trimmed by 4 bases and the J gene end by 0 bases; junction bases not matched to a gene: 6. Germline V gene data show CDR1 as LGHNA and CDR2 as YNFKEQ.

V usage is TRBV11-2 and J usage is TRBJ2-5; a possible D gene is TRBD2 (5 bases). Trimming shortened V by 1 base and J by 1 base, and 10 bases separated the two germline ends. CDR1 is SGHAT, CDR2 FQNNGV, per germline. CDR3 length: 15 amino acids. The CDR3: CASSLGAGSQETQYF. The CDR3 coding sequence is TGTGCCAGCAGCTTAGGGGCGGGCTCCCAAGAGACCCAGTACTTC.

The chain employs TRBV10-3 and TRBJ2-2, with 10 bases fitting TRBD2. The CDR3 is 16 amino acids. Germline-derived CDR1 and CDR2 are ENHRY and SYGVKD. V lost 4 bases and J lost 0; bases outside the gene matches: 2. CDR3 DNA: TGTGCCATCAGTGTGGGACTAGCGACGAACACCGGGGAGCTGTTTTTT. Protein sequence: CAISVGLATNTGELFF.

The CDR3 DNA reads as TGTGCCAGCAGTCCCTATGGGGGACTGAGCACTGAAGCTTTCTTT. Translating it yields CASSPYGGLSTEAFF. The rearrangement uses TRBV7-9 and TRBJ1-1, with D tentatively TRBD1 (5 bases). V was cut by 6 bases and J by 4 bases, with 18 bases left in between. This CDR3 is built from 15 residues. In germline, CDR1 is SEHNR, CDR2 FQNEAQ (reference sequence).

This chain joins TRBV6-5 and TRBJ2-2; a possible D gene is TRBD2 (5 bases). From germline, CDR1 is MNHEY and CDR2 SVGAGI. This CDR3 comprises 15 residues. The V gene lost 1 base and the J gene lost 7 bases, with 13 bases spanning the gap. CDR3 sequence: CASSYFEGFGGELFF. CDR3 DNA: TGTGCCAGCAGTTACTTCGAGGGATTCGGCGGGGAGCTGTTTTTT.

V and J are TRBV6-5 and TRBJ1-1; D ambiguous. The CDR3 runs 14 residues. Germline V gene data show CDR1 as MNHEY and CDR2 as SVGAGI. Trimming took off 4 bases at V and 1 base at J, with 10 bases between the two ends. The CDR3 DNA sequence: TGTGCCAGCAGTTCCCCCTACGAGAACACTGAAGCTTTCTTT. Translated, it gives CASSSPYENTEAFF.

The J gene is TRBJ2-7, the V gene TRBV30; either TRBD1 or TRBD2 may supply D (5 bases each). The CDR3 length is 14 residues. V was shortened by 2 bases and J by 4 bases, with 15 bases between the two germline ends. Per the germline V gene, CDR1 is GTSNPN and CDR2 is SVGIG (reference sequence). For the CDR3, the DNA is TGTGCCTGGAGTCCCTGGGGCAGGGAGTACGAGCAGTACTTC. Translation gives CAWSPWGREYEQYF.

This chain links TRBV5-1 with TRBJ2-7; D unclear. V shed 2 bases and J shed 4 bases, with 10 bases lying between them. The CDR3 contains 13 residues. The germline V gene has CDR1 SGHRS and CDR2 YFSETQ. The CDR3 here is CASSLSFPYEQYF. The DNA of the CDR3 is TGCGCCAGCAGCTTAAGCTTTCCTTACGAGCAGTACTTC.

The chain links TRBV7-7 to TRBJ2-2; 10 bases fit TRBD1. The CDR3 loop spans 18 amino acids. The V segment lost 2 bases and the J segment 6 bases; nucleotides outside the gene matches: 12. The germline gives CDR1 SSHAT, CDR2 FNYEAQ (reference sequence). CDR3 amino acids: CASSLFPPGQGTAGELFF. As DNA, the CDR3 is TGTGCCAGCAGCTTATTCCCCCCGGGACAGGGGACGGCCGGGGAGCTGTTTTTT.

This rearrangement joins TRBV5-4 to TRBJ2-5; either TRBD1 or TRBD2 may fit D (6 bases each). Germline CDR1 SGHNT, CDR2 YYREEE (reference sequence). There are 13 residues in the CDR3. CDR3 DNA: TGTGCTACTACTCGGGGGCCTGAAGAGACCCAGTACTTC. Translated: CATTRGPEETQYF.

This chain joins TRBV5-1 and TRBJ2-7, with 7 bases aligning to TRBD2. With 0 bases clipped from V and 7 bases from J, the junction kept 10 bases outside the gene matches. The CDR3 consists of 15 residues. Germline CDR1 is SGHRS and CDR2 is YFSETQ. This chain's CDR3 is CASSLALSGTGEQYF. DNA of the CDR3: TGCGCCAGCAGCTTGGCCTTGAGCGGGACGGGTGAGCAGTACTTC.

V usage is TRBV7-8 and J usage is TRBJ1-2; D unclear. The germline gives CDR1 SGHVS, CDR2 FQNEAQ. The CDR3 runs 14 residues. Between the trimmed V and J ends, which lost 5 bases and 8 bases, there was a span of 18 bases. The CDR3: CASSPGEDDRGYTF. The CDR3 bases are TGTGCCAGCAGCCCCGGTGAAGATGATAGAGGCTACACCTTC.

This clone was picked up one time. The chain recombines TRBV5-8 with TRBJ2-1; 12 nucleotides agree with TRBD2. The CDR3 is 18 residues long. Germline lookup yields CDR1 SGHTS and CDR2 YDEGEE. J was trimmed by 4 bases and V by 5 bases; bases with no gene match: 13. Written as DNA, the CDR3 is TGTGCCAGCAGACACTGGACTAGCGGGGAGTCTTTATACAATGAGCAGTTCTTC. Translated: CASRHWTSGESLYNEQFF. The full variable domain, completed using reference TRBV5-8 and TRBJ2-1, is EAGVTQSPTHLIKTRGQQATLRCSPISGHTSVYWYQQALGLGLQFLLWYDEGEERNRGNFPPRFSGRQFPNYSSELNVNALELEDSALYLCASRHWTSGESLYNEQFFGPGTRLTVL.

This clone was observed a few times. The J gene is TRBJ2-5, the V gene TRBV19; TRBD2 might be the D (5 bases). Trimming removed 1 base at V and 5 bases at J, with 8 bases between. Germline V gene data show CDR1 as LNHDA and CDR2 as SQIVND (reference sequence). The CDR3 is 13 residues long. The CDR3 loop reads CASSIVREETQYF. The CDR3 DNA is TGTGCCAGTAGTATAGTTAGGGAGGAGACCCAGTACTTC. The whole variable domain, remainder taken from reference TRBV19 and TRBJ2-5, is DGGITQSPKYLFRKEGQNVTLSCEQNLNHDAMYWYRQDPGQGLRLIYYSQIVNDFQKGDIAEGYSVSREKKESFPLTVTSAQKNPTAFYLCASSIVREETQYFGPGTRLLVL.

The chain uses TRBV29-1 and TRBJ1-1; D is undetermined. Germline V gene lookup returns CDR1 SQVTM and CDR2 ANQGSEA. V dropped 2 bases and J dropped 2 bases, with 3 bases sitting between them. The CDR3 runs 11 residues. CDR3 sequence reads: CSVEFNTEAFF. The CDR3 DNA sequence: TGCAGCGTTGAATTTAACACTGAAGCTTTCTTT.